Listed below are T cell receptor beta chains from one sample, sequenced in a study of regulatory T cells in long-lasting Graves disease. TCRdb re-called the multiplex PCR reads through MiXCR, storing one row per CDR3 protein. The sample holds 250,000 to 400,000 distinct CDR3 sequences, 15% to 20% seen once. Sequenced here: peripheral blood mononuclear cells (PBMCs), sampled at new diagnosis, from a patient treated with antithyroid drugs. The source is a female donor with Graves disease. Both conserved end residues are part of each CDR3. Where a row states a size, it is once, few, many or the class of an expanded clone; other rows omit it.

size: few
V: TRBV30
J: TRBJ2-1
CDR3: CAWSVLSKGEQFF

size: .
V: TRBV12-3/TRBV12-4
J: TRBJ1-5
CDR3: CASSPGQGNTPQHF

size: .
V: TRBV20-1
J: TRBJ1-5
CDR3: CSARGTGEGQPQHF

size: many
V: TRBV2
J: TRBJ2-7
CDR3: CASSEAGHNNYEQYF

size: few
V: TRBV19
J: TRBJ2-1
CDR3: CASSSTTGGRHNEQFF

size: few
V: TRBV14
J: TRBJ2-7
CDR3: CASSQGGPSDEQYF

size: .
V: TRBV10-3
J: TRBJ2-3
CDR3: CATDPRTRASTDTQYF

size: many
V: TRBV5-6
J: TRBJ2-7
CDR3: CASSRRDRGPYEQYF

size: .
V: TRBV11-2
J: TRBJ2-1
CDR3: CASSPVGLAGPYNEQFF

size: .
V: TRBV7-9
J: TRBJ2-5
CDR3: CASSSWDTRRLGTQYF

size: many
V: TRBV10-3
J: TRBJ2-2
CDR3: CAITDSNTGELFF

size: many
V: TRBV18
J: TRBJ1-2
CDR3: CASSLLGQGLRDYTF

size: many
V: TRBV6-5
J: TRBJ2-5
CDR3: CASSSLGYGDKGETQYF

size: few
V: TRBV11-2
J: TRBJ2-3
CDR3: CASSLGGQDTQYF

size: .
V: TRBV13
J: TRBJ2-5
CDR3: CASSFRTGTSRETQYF

size: few
V: TRBV12-5
J: TRBJ1-1
CDR3: CASGSQMDTEAFF

size: few
V: TRBV6-1
J: TRBJ2-2
CDR3: CASSQRTGELFF

size: few
V: TRBV20-1
J: TRBJ2-5
CDR3: CSARVRGRVETQYF

size: few
V: TRBV9
J: TRBJ2-2
CDR3: CASSVSSQPGELFF

size: many
V: TRBV6-5
J: TRBJ1-2
CDR3: CASSYGWLPNYGYTF

size: many
V: TRBV27
J: TRBJ2-5
CDR3: CASSSRDRGEETQYF

size: few
V: TRBV28
J: TRBJ2-6
CDR3: CATYWSGANVLTF

size: many
V: TRBV11-2
J: TRBJ1-1
CDR3: CASSPRFESLEAFF

size: many
V: TRBV28
J: TRBJ2-5
CDR3: CASSFGKETQYF

size: .
V: TRBV20-1
J: TRBJ1-1
CDR3: CSAPVQTEAFF

size: many
V: TRBV11-3
J: TRBJ1-1
CDR3: CASSSWTGANTEAFF

size: many
V: TRBV12-3/TRBV12-4
J: TRBJ2-2
CDR3: CANRLAGGTGELFF

size: few
V: TRBV15
J: TRBJ2-1
CDR3: CATSRDPPYSYNEQFF

size: .
V: TRBV14
J: TRBJ2-6
CDR3: CASSQDRSSDVLTF

size: .
V: TRBV10-1
J: TRBJ2-2
CDR3: CASSESEGAPSGELFF

size: .
V: TRBV5-6
J: TRBJ1-1
CDR3: CASSSVDLPSNTEAFF

size: many
V: TRBV20-1
J: TRBJ1-2
CDR3: CSASEVLSYGYTF

size: few
V: TRBV28
J: TRBJ1-1
CDR3: CASSWGGLTGRMNTEAFF

size: many
V: TRBV28
J: TRBJ2-6
CDR3: CASSLSDRGSGANVLTF

size: many
V: TRBV28
J: TRBJ2-7
CDR3: CASSLSGRAYEQYF

size: many
V: TRBV5-4
J: TRBJ2-3
CDR3: CASTLQGGTDTQYF

size: many
V: TRBV5-1
J: TRBJ2-7
CDR3: CASSLGGSHDYEQYF

size: few
V: TRBV19
J: TRBJ1-4
CDR3: CASSTLPTVKNEKLFF

size: few
V: TRBV6-5
J: TRBJ1-1
CDR3: CASSSLSEQGSNTEAFF

size: many
V: TRBV12-3/TRBV12-4
J: TRBJ1-1
CDR3: CASSLVRVNTEAFF

size: many
V: TRBV7-2
J: TRBJ2-7
CDR3: CASSLIGTGAYEQYF

size: few
V: TRBV6-1
J: TRBJ2-4
CDR3: CASSGSVAKNIQYF